One and the same sample provided the 10 T cell receptor beta chains below, sequenced in a study of blood T cells in healthy people across ages. A J-beta primer mix and a sample-barcoded 5' primer were used in a second PCR of about 7 to 12 cycles. TCRdb re-derived calls from the 5' RACE reads in MiXCR, one entry per CDR3 protein. The table lists roughly 800,000 distinct CDR3 sequences, about 62% of them singletons, with 22% in the top ten. The sample consisted of blood. Every receptor here comes from a man aged 25-40 years in good health.

CDR3 amino acids: CASSPMETQYF. Here the CDR3 DNA reads TGTGCCAGCTCACCAATGGAGACCCAGTACTTC. The V call is TRBV18, the J call TRBJ2-5; D remains ambiguous. The V end was cut by 2 bases, the J end by 5 bases, with 3 bases between. The germline CDR1 and CDR2 sequences are KGHSH and LQKENI. The CDR3 consists of 11 residues.

This chain's CDR3 is CASSQGLSLGAQHF. CDR3 nucleotides: TGTGCCAGCAGCCAAGGACTGTCGCTAGGAGCCCAGCATTTT. This chain uses TRBV27 with TRBJ1-5; D unresolved. V was trimmed by 6 bases and J by 11 bases, leaving 20 bases between them. The germline V gene encodes CDR1 MNHEY and CDR2 SMNVEV (reference sequence). The CDR3 spans 14 residues.

The rearrangement uses TRBV6-2 or TRBV6-3 and TRBJ2-1; D is uncertain. Germline V gene lookup returns CDR1 MNHEY and CDR2 SVGEGT. This CDR3 spans 13 amino acids. With 3 bases removed from V and 9 bases from J, the gap between germline ends came to 12 bases. The CDR3 coding sequence is TGTGCCAGCAGTTATCAGCTCTGGACTGAGCAGTTCTTC. Amino acid sequence: CASSYQLWTEQFF.

This clonotype was seen only a few times. V gene TRBV11-2 combines with J gene TRBJ2-5, with 9 nucleotides matching TRBD1. The J call may be faulty, since TRBJ2-7 better matches the DNA end. Germline CDR1 SGHAT, CDR2 FQNNGV. This CDR3 spans 15 amino acids. The CDR3, as DNA: TGTGCCAGCAGCTCGAAATGGACAGGGGTCCACGAGCAGTACTTC. Amino acid sequence: CASSSKWTGVHEQYF.

The genes are TRBV14 and TRBJ2-3; D not resolved. Trimming left V 2 bases short and J 4 bases short, with 13 bases between. Germline lookup yields CDR1 SGHDN and CDR2 FVKESK. The CDR3 has 15 residues. The CDR3 DNA is TGTGCCAGCAGCCAATGGGCTGAAGCCTCAGATACGCAGTATTTT. It yields the protein CASSQWAEASDTQYF.

V usage is TRBV2 and J usage is TRBJ1-6; a weak D match, TRBD1 (5 bases). With 6 bases removed from V and 9 bases from J, the gap between germline ends came to 18 bases. Germline loops: CDR1 SNHLY, CDR2 FYNNEI. The CDR3 has 15 residues. The chain's CDR3 is CASSRESNPSSPLHF. For the CDR3, the DNA is TGTGCCAGCAGCAGGGAGAGTAATCCATCTTCACCCCTCCACTTT. The full variable domain, rest sourced from reference TRBV2 and TRBJ1-6, is EPEVTQTPSHQVTQMGQEVILRCVPISNHLYFYWYRQILGQKVEFLVSFYNNEISEKSEIFDDQFSVERPDGSNFTLKIRSTKLEDSAMYFCASSRESNPSSPLHFGNGTRLTVT.

The V gene is TRBV15, the J gene TRBJ2-3; D is undetermined. Trimming stripped 0 bases from V and 2 bases from J, with 9 bases between. Germline CDR1 LNHNV, CDR2 YYDKDF (reference sequence). This CDR3 contains 15 residues. Written as DNA, the CDR3 is TGTGCCACCAGCAGAGATCTCGGCAACACAGATACGCAGTATTTT. Protein sequence: CATSRDLGNTDTQYF. The full variable domain, in which reference TRBV15 and TRBJ2-3 provide the parts outside the CDR3, is DAMVIQNPRYQVTQFGKPVTLSCSQTLNHNVMYWYQQKSSQAPKLLFHYYDKDFNNEADTPDNFQSRRPNTSFCFLDIRSPGLGDTAMYLCATSRDLGNTDTQYFGPGTRLTVL.

The chain carries TRBV6-5 and TRBJ2-1, with D possibly matching TRBD2 (5 bases). V lost 6 bases to trimming and J lost 4 bases, with 10 bases between them. CDR3 size: 13 residues. Germline CDR1 MNHEY, CDR2 SVGAGI. CDR3 amino acids: CASRASRYNEQFF. In nucleotides, the CDR3 is TGTGCCAGCAGGGCTAGCAGGTACAATGAGCAGTTCTTC.

Remarks on this clonotype: The junction and the germline gene differ at one end; a read error may be behind it. The J gene is TRBJ2-2, the V gene TRBV15; 7 bases align to TRBD1. Germline V gives CDR1 LNHNV, CDR2 YYDKDF (reference sequence). This CDR3 spans 17 amino acids. The CDR3 spells CTTSRDPTGANTGELFF. The CDR3 nucleotides are TGTACCACCAGCAGAGACCCCACAGGGGCAAACACCGGGGAGCTGTTTTTT.

The chain joins TRBV20-1 to TRBJ2-7; perhaps TRBD1 as D (5 bases). The germline V gene encodes CDR1 DFQATT and CDR2 SNEGSKA (reference sequence). The CDR3 is made up of 12 amino acids. V lost 3 bases to trimming and J lost 4 bases, with 10 bases between them. The CDR3 protein is CSASAQGYEQYF. In DNA, the CDR3 is TGCAGTGCTAGCGCCCAGGGTTACGAGCAGTACTTC.